This section outlines one TCR beta chain sequence together with its context. How the authors handled the data: Amplification of reference gene primers provided the estimated nucleated cell counts. This table comes from immunoSEQ multiplex PCR, and its TCRdb copy is limited to in-frame clones, with some not included. V, J and clone size derive from that table, while D and trimming were established from the DNA sequence. The sample gives 100,000 or so clones, 82% of which show up once; approximately 18% is in the top ten. The sample is drawn from a study of blood T cell repertoires in COVID-19. Turning to the study itself: Samples taken during acute and convalescent COVID-19 were collected in the United States, Italy and Spain. Sources were T cells, B-cell-depleted T cells, or PBMCs; the material itself was cDNA or gDNA.

Trimming took 8 bases from V and 5 from J; bases not matched to a gene: 6. This CDR3 has 14 amino acids. In germline, CDR1 is SGHTA, CDR2 FQGNSA. The chain combines TRBV7-2 with TRBJ2-1, with 10 positions matching TRBD1. This TCR was sampled from an elderly man with acute or convalescent COVID-19. The sequencing input was peripheral blood. For the CDR3, the DNA is TGTGCCAGCCGACAGGGGGCAACGAACAATGAGCAGTTCTTC. It translates to CASRQGATNNEQFF.